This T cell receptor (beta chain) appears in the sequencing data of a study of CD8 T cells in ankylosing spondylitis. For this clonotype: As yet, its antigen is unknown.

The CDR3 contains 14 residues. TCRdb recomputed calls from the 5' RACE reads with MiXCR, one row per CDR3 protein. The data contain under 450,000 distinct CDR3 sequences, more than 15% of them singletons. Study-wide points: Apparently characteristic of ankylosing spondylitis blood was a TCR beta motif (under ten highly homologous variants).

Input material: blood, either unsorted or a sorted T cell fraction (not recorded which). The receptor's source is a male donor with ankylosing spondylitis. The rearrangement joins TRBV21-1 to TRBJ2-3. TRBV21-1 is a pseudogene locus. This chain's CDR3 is CASVSTTGTDTQYF. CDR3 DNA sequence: TGTGCCAGCGTATCGACAACGGGCACAGATACGCAGTATTTT.